The 18 T cell receptor beta chains given below trace back to one sample, sequenced in a study of vaccination and CD4 T cells after COVID-19. Treatment defined: approximately 9-day PBMC culture with coronavirus spike peptide pools or control peptides (ViraFEST assay). Sequenced with the Oncomine TCR Beta short-read assay was DNA taken from cultured CD4+ T cells. TCRdb reanalysed the PCR reads using MiXCR and keeps one entry per CDR3 protein. This sample has about 19,000 distinct CDR3 sequences, with roughly 70% found just once. Their antigen targets remain unknown. The specimen sequenced was CD4+ T cells from blood, cultured in vitro. The receptor source for this set is a human donor who had recovered from COVID-19.

The genes are TRBV7-2 and TRBJ2-2; a weak D match, TRBD1 (5 bases). CDR3 length equals 11 residues. V was cut by 5 bases and J by 8 bases, with 6 bases left in between. CDR1 is SGHTA, CDR2 FQGNSA, per germline. The CDR3 here is CASSNRGELFF. Here the CDR3 DNA reads TGTGCCAGCAGCAACAGGGGGGAGCTGTTTTTT.

The chain employs TRBV5-4 and TRBJ1-2; 8 bases align to TRBD1. V lost 3 bases and J lost 4; bases outside the gene matches: 5. Germline loops: CDR1 SGHNT, CDR2 YYREEE (reference sequence). This CDR3 comprises 14 residues. In nucleotides, the CDR3 is TGTGCCAGCAGCTGGGGGGACAGGAGCTATGGCTACACCTTC. The encoded protein is CASSWGDRSYGYTF.

This chain links TRBV7-6 with TRBJ1-2; TRBD1 agrees at 8 bases. Germline V gives CDR1 SGHVS, CDR2 FNYEAQ. With V trimmed by 5 bases and J by 8 bases, 13 bases remained unmatched. The CDR3 has 15 residues. The CDR3 loop reads CASSPRRQGFQGYTF. The CDR3 DNA reads TGTGCCAGCAGCCCCCGGAGACAGGGGTTTCAAGGCTACACCTTC.

There are a few counts of this clonotype. This rearrangement joins TRBV6-1 to TRBJ1-1; D is undetermined. Germline V gives CDR1 MNHNS, CDR2 SASEGT. Trimming removed 5 bases at V and 1 base at J, with 20 bases between. This CDR3 region has 17 residues. CDR3 residues: CASSKSRLGPSNTEAFF. The CDR3 DNA sequence: TGTGCCAGCAGTAAGTCAAGGCTCGGACCCTCGAACACTGAAGCTTTCTTT.

The chain carries TRBV30 and TRBJ1-5; D gene ambiguous. The CDR3 is 13 residues long. V dropped 0 bases and J dropped 5 bases, with 8 bases sitting between them. Germline V gene sequence: CDR1 GTSNPN, CDR2 SVGIG (reference sequence). CDR3 region: CAWSVRSYQPQHF. The CDR3 DNA sequence: TGTGCCTGGAGTGTACGCAGTTATCAGCCCCAGCATTTT.

There are a few counts of this clonotype. The chain couples TRBV6-2 or TRBV6-3 to TRBJ1-5, with unresolved D. The CDR3 extends over 14 amino acids. V was clipped by 0 bases and J by 7 bases, with 10 bases between them. Per germline, CDR1 MNHEY and CDR2 SVGEGT. The CDR3 DNA reads TGTGCCAGCAGTTACTCGTCTACCGGGCAGCCCCAGCATTTT. Amino acid sequence: CASSYSSTGQPQHF.

The J gene is TRBJ1-1, the V gene TRBV7-9; a weak D match, TRBD1 (5 bases). Per germline, CDR1 SEHNR and CDR2 FQNEAQ (reference sequence). This CDR3 comprises 11 residues. V was shortened by 5 bases and J by 8 bases, with 9 bases between the two germline ends. In DNA form, the CDR3 reads TGTGCCAGCAGCGGGGGTGGCGAAGCTTTCTTT. Its protein is CASSGGGEAFF.

Only a few counts were recorded for this clonotype. J is TRBJ1-2 and V is TRBV19; tentative D call: TRBD1 (6 bases). Trimming removed 3 bases from V and 2 bases from J, with 13 bases in between. Germline CDR1 reads LNHDA; CDR2 reads SQIVND (reference sequence). The length of the CDR3 is 15 residues. The CDR3 coding sequence is TGTGCCAGTAGTATGCGAAAGGGGGTAAACTATGGCTACACCTTC. It codes for CASSMRKGVNYGYTF.

The V call is TRBV19, the J call TRBJ2-1, with 12 bases matching TRBD2. The germline CDR1 and CDR2 sequences are LNHDA and SQIVND (reference sequence). The trim removed 4 bases at V and 9 bases at J, leaving 10 bases unmatched. The CDR3 covers 16 residues. The CDR3: CASSKFLAGGPLEQFF. In DNA form, the CDR3 reads TGTGCCAGTAGTAAATTCCTAGCGGGAGGGCCCCTTGAGCAGTTCTTC.

The chain has TRBV20-1 and TRBJ1-5, with D tentatively TRBD1 (5 bases). CDR3 length equals 14 residues. Trimming shortened V by 5 bases and J by 9 bases, and 20 bases separated the two germline ends. Germline V lookup: CDR1 DFQATT, CDR2 SNEGSKA (reference sequence). DNA of the CDR3: TGCAGTGCTTGGACCCCGGACGGTAGGGGGCCCCAGCATTTT. Protein: CSAWTPDGRGPQHF.

The chain recombines TRBV7-2 with TRBJ2-2, with D unclear. V lost 4 bases and J lost 8, with 8 bases in between. There are 12 residues in the CDR3. Germline CDR1 is SGHTA and CDR2 is FQGNSA. CDR3 sequence: CASSSRRGELFF. The CDR3 region has the DNA TGTGCCAGCAGCTCCCGTCGAGGGGAGCTGTTTTTT.

V gene TRBV11-3 combines with J gene TRBJ1-6; D might be TRBD1 (5 bases). Germline lookup yields CDR1 SGHNT and CDR2 YENEEA. The ends were cut back, 5 bases at V and 7 bases at J, with 9 bases in the middle. This CDR3 spans 13 amino acids. The CDR3 loop reads CASSRTGNSPLHF. The CDR3 nucleotides read TGTGCCAGCAGCAGAACAGGAAATTCACCCCTCCACTTT.

This clonotype has more than one count but fewer than ten. The V call is TRBV6-1, the J call TRBJ1-2, with a possible D match to TRBD1 (5 bases). CDR3 length equals 15 residues. The V end was cut by 7 bases, the J end by 4 bases, with 19 bases between. Germline CDR1 is MNHNS and CDR2 is SASEGT. The CDR3 region has the DNA TGTGCCAGCATTCCTGGTGGGGGGGGGACCTATGGCTACACCTTC. It specifies CASIPGGGGTYGYTF.

A few counts support this clonotype. The J gene is TRBJ1-2, the V gene TRBV11-2; D possibly corresponds to TRBD1 (5 bases). Trimming shortened V by 1 base and J by 7 bases, and 13 bases separated the two germline ends. This CDR3 is built from 14 residues. Germline CDR1 and CDR2: SGHAT and FQNNGV. Here the CDR3 DNA reads TGTGCCAGCAGCTTAGCTCCAGGGTCGGTTGGCTACACCTTC. This codes for CASSLAPGSVGYTF.

This clonotype was seen just once. The chain carries TRBV18 and TRBJ1-4, with 7 bases identical to TRBD1. This CDR3 comprises 15 residues. The germline CDR1 and CDR2 sequences are KGHSH and LQKENI. V gave up 2 bases and J gave up 3 bases; unmatched junction bases: 3. CDR3 in DNA: TGTGCCAGCTCACCAACTACAGGGGCTAATGAAAAACTGTTTTTT. Translation gives CASSPTTGANEKLFF.

This chain joins TRBV19 and TRBJ2-5; 7 bases map to TRBD2. V lost 5 bases and J lost 5; bases outside the gene matches: 14. Germline CDR1 and CDR2: LNHDA and SQIVND (reference sequence). The CDR3 has 16 amino acids. In DNA, the CDR3 is TGTGCCAGTAGTCCCGGCGGGGGAGATATAACGGAGACCCAGTACTTC. Its protein product is CASSPGGGDITETQYF.

This chain links TRBV20-1 with TRBJ1-5, with D unresolved. With 3 bases removed from V and 4 bases from J, the gap between germline ends came to 10 bases. The CDR3 length is 13 residues. Germline V CDR1 and CDR2: DFQATT, SNEGSKA (reference sequence). CDR3 nucleotide sequence: TGCAGTGCTAGTACGGTAAAAAATCAGCCCCAGCATTTT. Encoded protein: CSASTVKNQPQHF.

The chain has TRBV20-1 and TRBJ2-3, with TRBD1 identical over 7 bases. Germline CDR1 and CDR2: DFQATT and SNEGSKA (reference sequence). V was clipped by 3 bases and J by 5 bases; unmatched bases: 14. This CDR3 has 16 amino acids. The CDR3 DNA follows: TGCAGTGCTAGCGAAGACAGGGCGAGGTTGGGAGATACGCAGTATTTT. Its protein is CSASEDRARLGDTQYF.